This entry is about one T cell receptor beta chain. The target antigen is unknown. Germline loops: CDR1 KGHSH, CDR2 LQKENI. V shed 5 bases and J shed 0 bases, with 21 bases lying between them. The CDR3 contains 18 residues. The data stem from a study of a mutant IDH1 vaccine in newly diagnosed glioma. TCRdb's copy holds only in-frame clones and misses some; the assay was immunoSEQ multiplex PCR. This repertoire shows 56,000 or so clones, more than 75% found once; its top ten account for more than 4%. Time point reported: week 47, end of study. Doses comprised 300 ug of mutant IDH1 20-mer peptide each, plus topical imiquimod.

The genes are TRBV18 and TRBJ2-3, with D uncertain. This TCR came from a middle-aged woman with glioma. Some clones in this sample may be carry-over from other donors' samples. The starting material was PBMCs, obtained from a glioma patient whose treatment included an IDH1 peptide vaccine. CDR3 nucleotides: TGTGCCAGCTCAGGACCGGACGGCCCAAATTATAGCACAGATACGCAGTATTTT. Protein sequence: CASSGPDGPNYSTDTQYF.